This TCR beta chain was recorded in a study of monozygotic twins with inflammatory bowel disease. Study findings and constraints: No detectable difference in repertoire similarity separated concordant from discordant twins, possibly as a result of limited power. Added variability in patient repertoires may stem from differing immunosuppressive treatments.

CDR3 size: 15 residues. Germline V lookup: CDR1 SGHVS, CDR2 FQNEAQ. Unsorted whole blood yielded the total RNA, with T cells left unselected. Comment on this clonotype: Its specificity is not known.

For each CDR3 protein, TCRdb gives one entry from its re-call of the 5' RACE reads, without DNA. The sample yields 200,000 to 250,000 distinct CDR3 sequences, of which the top ten take up more than 7.5%. This sequence was found in a human donor with ulcerative colitis or Crohn's disease, or a healthy co-twin of an affected twin (not recorded which). Specimen: blood. The V call is TRBV7-8, the J call TRBJ2-5; TCRdb's assignment of TRBD2 cannot be checked, as there is no DNA. CDR3 loop: CASSSRRGLAETQYF.